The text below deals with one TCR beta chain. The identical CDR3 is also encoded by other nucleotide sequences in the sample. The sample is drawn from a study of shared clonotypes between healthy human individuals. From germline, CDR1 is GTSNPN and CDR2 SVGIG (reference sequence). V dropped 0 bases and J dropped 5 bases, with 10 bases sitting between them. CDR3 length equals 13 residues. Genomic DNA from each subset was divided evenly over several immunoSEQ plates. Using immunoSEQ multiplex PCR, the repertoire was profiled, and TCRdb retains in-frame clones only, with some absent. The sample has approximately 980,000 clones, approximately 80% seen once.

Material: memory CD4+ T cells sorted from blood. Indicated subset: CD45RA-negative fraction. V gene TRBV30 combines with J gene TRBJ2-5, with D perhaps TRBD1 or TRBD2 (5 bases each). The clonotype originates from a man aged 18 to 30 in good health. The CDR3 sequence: CAWSVPGRETQYF. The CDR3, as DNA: TGTGCCTGGAGTGTACCGGGGCGGGAGACCCAGTACTTC.